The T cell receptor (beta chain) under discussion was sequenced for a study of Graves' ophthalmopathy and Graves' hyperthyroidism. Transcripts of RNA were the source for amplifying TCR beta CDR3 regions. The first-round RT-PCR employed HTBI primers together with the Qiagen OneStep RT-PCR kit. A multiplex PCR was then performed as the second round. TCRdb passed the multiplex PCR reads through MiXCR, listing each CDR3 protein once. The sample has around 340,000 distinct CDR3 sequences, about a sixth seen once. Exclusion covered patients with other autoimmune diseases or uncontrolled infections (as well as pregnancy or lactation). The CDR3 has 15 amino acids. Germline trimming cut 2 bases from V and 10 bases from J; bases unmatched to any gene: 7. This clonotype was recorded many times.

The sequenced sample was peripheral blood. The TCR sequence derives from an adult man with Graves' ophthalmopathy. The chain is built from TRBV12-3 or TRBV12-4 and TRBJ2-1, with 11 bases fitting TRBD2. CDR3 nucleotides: TGTGCCAGCAGTTTAAGTAGCGGGGGGGCTGGGGAGCAGTTCTTC. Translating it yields CASSLSSGGAGEQFF.